This TCR beta chain was captured in a study of beta chain features in type 1 diabetes. The entirety of the isolated RNA underwent reverse transcription, so expressed TCRB transcripts were sequenced. Produced via immunoSEQ multiplex PCR; TCRdb's table is partial and in-frame only. The sample yields 600,000 to 700,000 clones, 13% seen once. A word on this clone: Its antigen remains unknown.

Study-level results: A moderate, significant TCRB CDR3 shortening appeared in type 1 diabetes across four CD4+ subsets. Naive, central memory and Treg TCRB repertoires appeared more alike in patients than in healthy donors. At VDJ recombination sites, type 1 diabetes patients had fewer insertions and more deleted nucleotides.

The specimen was naive CD4+ T cells from blood. This clonotype was sampled from a man aged 18 to 30 with type 1 diabetes.

This CDR3 is CASSLPTSGREQFF. The CDR3 nucleotides read TGTGCCAGCAGTTTACCCACCTCCGGTAGGGAGCAGTTCTTC. The chain has TRBV28 and TRBJ2-1; D remains unclear. In germline, CDR1 is MDHEN, CDR2 SYDVKM. The CDR3 sequence is 14 residues long. Trimming pared 2 bases from V and 10 bases from J, leaving 15 bases between.